The rows below give T cell receptor beta chains drawn from one sample of a study of T-cell memory formation after mild COVID-19. Each CDR3 protein is one row after TCRdb ran MiXCR on the 5' RACE reads. The sample includes 100,000 to 150,000 distinct CDR3 sequences, approximately 15% of them seen just once. The specimen was PBMCs or a T cell subset sorted from them (not recorded which). The receptors derive from a man younger than 35 who had mild COVID-19 (a few samples of this study predate the infection). Cell type and time point are not known. CDR3s include the opening cysteine and the closing phenylalanine or tryptophan. Fields, in order: V gene, D gene, J gene, CDR3 length, clone size, CDR3 DNA, CDR3 protein. The D gene is left open where the match is weak. Where a row states a size, it is once, few, many or the class of an expanded clone; other rows omit it.

>TRBV7-2|-|TRBJ2-3|17|few
TGTGCCAGCAGCTTGCCAGCAGGGGCCCTTAGCACAGATACGCAGTATTTT
CASSLPAGALSTDTQYF
>TRBV7-6|-|TRBJ1-1|14|few
TGTGCCAGCAGCTTAGCACAGCAGGGGACTGAAGCTTTCTTT
CASSLAQQGTEAFF
>TRBV14|TRBD2|TRBJ2-5|11|few
TGTGCCCGGAGGGAGGGGGAGACCCAGTACTTC
CARREGETQYF
>TRBV5-1|-|TRBJ2-1|17|-
TGCGCCAGCAGTCGGAGGGGGACTTTAAGCTCCTACAATGAGCAGTTCTTC
CASSRRGTLSSYNEQFF
>TRBV4-2|-|TRBJ1-1|16|-
TGTGCCAGCAGCCAAGCGACAGCCGGGCCGAGAACTGAAGCTTTCTTT
CASSQATAGPRTEAFF
>TRBV19|TRBD2|TRBJ2-5|13|many
TGTGCCAGTAGTCCAGCGGGGGTGGAGACCCAGTACTTC
CASSPAGVETQYF
>TRBV6-5|-|TRBJ2-7|15|few
TGTGCCAGCAGTCCCACCTGGCAGGGACCCTACGAGCAGTACTTC
CASSPTWQGPYEQYF
>TRBV4-3|-|TRBJ2-7|15|-
TGCGCCAGCAGCCAAGACGCCCTGACAGCCTACGAGCAGTACTTC
CASSQDALTAYEQYF
>TRBV7-2|TRBD2|TRBJ2-5|13|few
TGTGCCAGCAGCCCAACCCAATCTAGCGGTCCCCACTTC
CASSPTQSSGPHF
>TRBV5-1|-|TRBJ2-7|13|-
TGCGCCAGCAGCTTGGCGGGACATTCCGAGCAGTACTTC
CASSLAGHSEQYF
>TRBV9|TRBD1|TRBJ2-1|15|few
TGTGCCAGCAGCCTAGGGGGGACAGGGGCTAATGAGCAGTTCTTC
CASSLGGTGANEQFF
>TRBV7-9|-|TRBJ2-7|14|few
TGTGCCAGCAGCTTAGTCGGGGACTCCTACGAGCAGTACTTC
CASSLVGDSYEQYF
>TRBV12-3/TRBV12-4|-|TRBJ1-5|14|-
TGTGCCAGCAGTTTAGTCGGGGGGCTAGAGCCCCAGCATTTT
CASSLVGGLEPQHF
>TRBV20-1|-|TRBJ2-5|14|-
TGCAGTGCTAGGCCTAGAAACATCCAAGAGACCCAGTACTTC
CSARPRNIQETQYF
>TRBV7-6|TRBD2|TRBJ2-1|16|-
TGTGCCAGCAGCCAAGAGATAGCGGGAGTGTCTAATGAGCAGTTCTTC
CASSQEIAGVSNEQFF
>TRBV5-1|-|TRBJ2-1|16|few
TGCGCCAGCAGCCCGGAATGGGACGTCAGTTACAATGAGCAGTTCTTC
CASSPEWDVSYNEQFF
>TRBV5-1|-|TRBJ1-4|16|-
TGCGCCAGCAGCCCACAGGGTCCCGAAACTAATGAAAAACTGTTTTTT
CASSPQGPETNEKLFF
>TRBV29-1|-|TRBJ1-4|12|-
TGCAGCGTTGAAGAAGTAAAGGGGGGCGTGTTTTTT
CSVEEVKGGVFF
>TRBV21-1|-|TRBJ2-2|13|-
TGTGCCGGGCTTTCGGGGGCTGGCGGGGAGCTGTTTTTT
CAGLSGAGGELFF
>TRBV5-1|-|TRBJ2-4|15|few
TGCGCCAGCAGCTTCATGCCAGGGGCTGGGAACATTCAGTACTTC
CASSFMPGAGNIQYF
>TRBV20-1|-|TRBJ1-4|14|few
TGCAGTGCTAGAGGGGTCCAGGGGAATGAAAAACTGTTTTTT
CSARGVQGNEKLFF
>TRBV9|-|TRBJ2-7|14|-
TGTGCCGGCAGCGTAGAGCTCGGCCCCTACGAGCAGTACTTC
CAGSVELGPYEQYF
>TRBV7-9|TRBD2|TRBJ2-7|16|-
TGTGCCAGCAGCTCGCATTGGGCTAGCGGGGTGAGGGAGCAGTACTTC
CASSSHWASGVREQYF
>TRBV6-7|TRBD1|TRBJ1-2|16|-
TGTGCCAGCAGTTACCCATTCGGACAGGGAGACTATGGCTACACCTTC
CASSYPFGQGDYGYTF
>TRBV6-5|-|TRBJ1-5|15|few
TGTGCCAGCAGAAAACAGGGAGGAGGGGGTCAGCCCCAGCATTTT
CASRKQGGGGQPQHF
>TRBV5-1|TRBD2|TRBJ2-1|15|many
TGCGCCAGCAGCTTAGCGGGGGGGCCATGGAATGAGCAGTTCTTC
CASSLAGGPWNEQFF
>TRBV5-4|-|TRBJ2-5|14|few
TGTGCCAGCAGCTCCCAGACAGGCCAAGAGACCCAGTACTTC
CASSSQTGQETQYF
>TRBV20-1|TRBD1|TRBJ2-3|14|-
TGCAGTGTAACACAGGGGGACGACACAGATACGCAGTATTTT
CSVTQGDDTDTQYF
>TRBV7-8|-|TRBJ1-5|14|-
TGTGCCAGCAGCTTAGGAGGGGCAGGTCAGCCCCAGCATTTT
CASSLGGAGQPQHF
>TRBV5-1|-|TRBJ1-1|14|-
TGCGCCAGCAGCTTGGTGGGGGGCGACCCTGAAGCTTTCTTT
CASSLVGGDPEAFF
>TRBV20-1|-|TRBJ1-2|15|few
TGCAGTGCTAGGGGCGTTTTGCCCTGGGACGGGGGCTACACCTTC
CSARGVLPWDGGYTF
>TRBV7-2|TRBD2|TRBJ2-5|15|-
TGTGCCAGCAGCCAGGGAGCGGGGGGCAAAGAGACCCAGTACTTC
CASSQGAGGKETQYF
>TRBV7-9|TRBD1|TRBJ1-5|15|-
TGTGCCAGCAGCTTAGAAGGGGGCCGCAATCAGCCCCAGCATTTT
CASSLEGGRNQPQHF
>TRBV9|-|TRBJ1-4|15|-
TGTGCCAGCAGCCCCGGGACACACCCTAATGAAAAACTGTTTTTT
CASSPGTHPNEKLFF
>TRBV12-3/TRBV12-4|TRBD1|TRBJ2-1|15|few
TGTGCCAGCAGGGGGACAGGGAAAGATTACAATGAGCAGTTCTTC
CASRGTGKDYNEQFF
>TRBV28|TRBD1|TRBJ1-5|14|few
TGTGCCAGCAGGGGGACAGGGGGAGGTCAGCCCCAGCATTTT
CASRGTGGGQPQHF
>TRBV20-1|-|TRBJ1-3|13|few
TGCAGTGCTAGAAAGTCAGAGGAGAACACCATATATTTT
CSARKSEENTIYF
>TRBV4-3|-|TRBJ1-2|17|-
TGCGCCAGCAGCCCACGGGGGCAGGGTTATCATCTGGGTGGCTACACCTTC
CASSPRGQGYHLGGYTF
>TRBV3-1|-|TRBJ1-5|13|-
TGTGCCAGCAGCCAACCGGGGGACCAGCCCCAGCATTTT
CASSQPGDQPQHF
>TRBV7-7|-|TRBJ2-4|13|-
TGTGCCAGCAGCTTACTGGTGGGAGCCATTCAGTACTTC
CASSLLVGAIQYF
>TRBV20-1|-|TRBJ2-5|12|many
TGCAGTGCTAGCAGGGTGGTGGAGACCCAGTACTTC
CSASRVVETQYF
>TRBV7-2|TRBD1|TRBJ1-2|13|many
TGTGCCAGCAGCCCGGACAGGAACTATGGCTACACCTTC
CASSPDRNYGYTF
>TRBV6-6|-|TRBJ1-5|13|few
TGTGCCAGCAGTTATGGCTTGGGGCAGCCCCAGCATTTT
CASSYGLGQPQHF
>TRBV7-2|-|TRBJ2-2|14|few
TGTGCCAGCCGAGGCAGGAGACAGCCCGGGGAGCTGTTTTTT
CASRGRRQPGELFF
>TRBV6-2/TRBV6-3|TRBD1|TRBJ2-1|16|few
TGTGCCAGCAGTTACTCGGGGGACAGACTCAGGGATGAGCAGTTCTTC
CASSYSGDRLRDEQFF